This TCR beta chain is drawn from a study of blood T cell repertoires in COVID-19. The wider study: PBMCs, B-cell-depleted T cells, or T cells provided the cDNA or gDNA that made up the material.

In the original processing: Cell counts per sample came from amplifying reference gene primers. Assay: immunoSEQ multiplex PCR; the TCRdb copy retains only in-frame clones and omits some. That table supplies the V and J calls and clone size; D and trimming were determined from the DNA. In the table there are about 22,000 clones, around 89% of which are singletons. The specimen sequenced was peripheral blood. This receptor was identified in a human donor with active COVID-19. The donor label of this sample is uncertain.

The CDR3 nucleotides read TGTGCCAGAAGCTTGGCTAGCAAGGACACCGGGGAGCTGTTTTTT. This encodes CARSLASKDTGELFF. The V call is TRBV5-3, the J call TRBJ2-2; D may be TRBD2 (5 bases). TRBV5-3 falls under the ORF class, with uncertain function. The CDR3 runs to 15 residues. V lost 0 bases to trimming and J lost 3 bases, with 9 bases between them.